This TCR beta chain comes out of a study of T cells expressing NK-cell markers. On the study more broadly: The TCR beta repertoires were obtained from sorted CD3+CD56+NKG2C+, CD3+CD56+NKG2C- and CD3+CD56-NKG2C+ T cells.

Per germline, CDR1 SGHTA and CDR2 FQGTGA. This CDR3 is 13 amino acids long. Regarding the study as a whole: Dominance of the CD3+CD56-NKG2C+ fraction by these clonotypes also held in several donors.

For this clonotype: Its antigen is as yet unknown.

Generation of TCR beta cDNA was performed by 5'RACE template switching incorporating UMIs. TCRdb reworked the 5' RACE reads into one entry per CDR3 protein, no DNA. This sample's table reports a few hundred thousand distinct CDR3 sequences. This chain links TRBV7-3 with TRBJ2-1. The sample was blood T cells: a sorted CD56 or NKG2C T cell subset, CD4+ or CD8+ T cells, or bulk PBMC T cells (not recorded which). This clonotype originated in a man aged 18-75 years in good health. The CDR3 protein is CASSLGNHNEQFF.